This T cell receptor beta chain was identified in a study of blood T cell repertoires in COVID-19. Across the study: Acute and convalescent COVID-19 samples came from the United States, Italy and Spain.

This clone was recorded a few times. Assay: immunoSEQ multiplex PCR; the TCRdb copy retains only in-frame clones and omits some. The sample holds approximately 85,000 clones; about 92% are singletons and the top ten take around 0.93%. The CDR3 runs 14 residues. Trimming left V 3 bases short and J 10 bases short, with 16 bases between. Germline CDR1 LGHDT, CDR2 YNNKEL (reference sequence). Sequenced material: peripheral blood. The chain combines TRBV3-1 (or the pseudogene TRBV3-2) with TRBJ2-1; maybe TRBD2 (5 bases). The source of this sequence is a woman in her fifties or sixties in a cohort sampled during active COVID-19. This CDR3 is CASSHGLSVREQFF. CDR3 nucleotide sequence: TGTGCCAGCAGCCATGGACTCTCCGTGAGAGAGCAGTTCTTC.